This TCR beta chain was identified in a study of T cells in Graves' hyperthyroidism and ophthalmopathy. Notes on the study in general: A 13 V-J signature model discriminated ophthalmopathy versus stable hyperthyroidism.

This clonotype occurred many times. No antigen is known for it. Amplification yielded TCR beta CDR3 regions, with RNA transcripts as the source. First-round RT-PCR with HTBI primers amplified the TCR CDR3 region. TCRdb re-called the multiplex PCR reads with MiXCR, one entry per CDR3 protein. The sample contains hundreds of thousands of distinct CDR3 sequences, about 14% of which appear only once. Specimen: blood. This TCR was sampled from a woman between 50 and 59 years old with Graves' ophthalmopathy.

The CDR3 loop reads CAISRSGRGFYEQYF. CDR3 DNA sequence: TGTGCCATCAGTCGAAGCGGGAGGGGTTTCTACGAGCAGTACTTC. This sequence joins TRBV10-3 and TRBJ2-7; 10 nucleotides align to TRBD2. Germline V lookup: CDR1 ENHRY, CDR2 SYGVKD. V shed 5 bases and J 3 bases; nucleotides not matched to a gene: 7. The CDR3 totals 15 residues.